This entry lists 2 T cell receptor beta chains sequenced from one sample in a study of shared clonotypes between healthy human individuals. Profiled with immunoSEQ multiplex PCR; TCRdb holds only in-frame clones, not every one. Of around 2.1 million clones listed, around 95% are singletons. Sequencing was performed on naive CD4+ T cells sorted from blood. This sample's subset: CD45RA+ positively selected. The receptors come from a man younger than 35 in good health.

V gene TRBV9 combines with J gene TRBJ2-2; 9 bases fit TRBD1. The CDR3 totals 17 residues. The V segment lost 4 bases and the J segment 3 bases; nucleotides outside the gene matches: 10. CDR1 and CDR2 (germline): SGDLS, YYNGEE. CDR3 region: CASSPSDRGFHTGELFF. The CDR3, as DNA: TGTGCCAGCAGCCCATCCGACAGGGGGTTTCACACCGGGGAGCTGTTTTTT.

The V gene is TRBV10-3, the J gene TRBJ1-2; 8 nucleotides line up with TRBD1. Germline CDR1 and CDR2: ENHRY and SYGVKD. The length of the CDR3 is 15 residues. Losses at the gene ends were 6 bases for V and 6 bases for J; bases not matched to a gene: 12. CDR3 region: CAISGQGSGVDGYTF. The CDR3 nucleotides are TGTGCCATCAGCGGACAGGGCTCAGGGGTTGATGGCTACACCTTC.